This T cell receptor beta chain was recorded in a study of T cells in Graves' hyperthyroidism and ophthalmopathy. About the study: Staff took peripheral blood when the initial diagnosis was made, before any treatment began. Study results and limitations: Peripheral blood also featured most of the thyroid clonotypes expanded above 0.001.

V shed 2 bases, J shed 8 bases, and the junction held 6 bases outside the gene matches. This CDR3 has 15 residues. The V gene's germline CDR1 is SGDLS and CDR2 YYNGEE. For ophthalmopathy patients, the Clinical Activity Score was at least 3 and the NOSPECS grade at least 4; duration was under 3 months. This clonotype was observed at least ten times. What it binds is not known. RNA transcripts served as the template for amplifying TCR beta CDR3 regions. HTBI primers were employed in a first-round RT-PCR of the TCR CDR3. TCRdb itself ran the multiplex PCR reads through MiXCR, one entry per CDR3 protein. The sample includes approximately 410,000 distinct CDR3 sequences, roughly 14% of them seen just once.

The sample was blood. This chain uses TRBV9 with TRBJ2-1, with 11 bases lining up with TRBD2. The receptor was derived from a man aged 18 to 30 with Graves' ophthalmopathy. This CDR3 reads CASSVSLAGVDEQFF. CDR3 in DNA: TGTGCCAGCAGCGTCTCACTAGCGGGAGTGGATGAGCAGTTCTTC.